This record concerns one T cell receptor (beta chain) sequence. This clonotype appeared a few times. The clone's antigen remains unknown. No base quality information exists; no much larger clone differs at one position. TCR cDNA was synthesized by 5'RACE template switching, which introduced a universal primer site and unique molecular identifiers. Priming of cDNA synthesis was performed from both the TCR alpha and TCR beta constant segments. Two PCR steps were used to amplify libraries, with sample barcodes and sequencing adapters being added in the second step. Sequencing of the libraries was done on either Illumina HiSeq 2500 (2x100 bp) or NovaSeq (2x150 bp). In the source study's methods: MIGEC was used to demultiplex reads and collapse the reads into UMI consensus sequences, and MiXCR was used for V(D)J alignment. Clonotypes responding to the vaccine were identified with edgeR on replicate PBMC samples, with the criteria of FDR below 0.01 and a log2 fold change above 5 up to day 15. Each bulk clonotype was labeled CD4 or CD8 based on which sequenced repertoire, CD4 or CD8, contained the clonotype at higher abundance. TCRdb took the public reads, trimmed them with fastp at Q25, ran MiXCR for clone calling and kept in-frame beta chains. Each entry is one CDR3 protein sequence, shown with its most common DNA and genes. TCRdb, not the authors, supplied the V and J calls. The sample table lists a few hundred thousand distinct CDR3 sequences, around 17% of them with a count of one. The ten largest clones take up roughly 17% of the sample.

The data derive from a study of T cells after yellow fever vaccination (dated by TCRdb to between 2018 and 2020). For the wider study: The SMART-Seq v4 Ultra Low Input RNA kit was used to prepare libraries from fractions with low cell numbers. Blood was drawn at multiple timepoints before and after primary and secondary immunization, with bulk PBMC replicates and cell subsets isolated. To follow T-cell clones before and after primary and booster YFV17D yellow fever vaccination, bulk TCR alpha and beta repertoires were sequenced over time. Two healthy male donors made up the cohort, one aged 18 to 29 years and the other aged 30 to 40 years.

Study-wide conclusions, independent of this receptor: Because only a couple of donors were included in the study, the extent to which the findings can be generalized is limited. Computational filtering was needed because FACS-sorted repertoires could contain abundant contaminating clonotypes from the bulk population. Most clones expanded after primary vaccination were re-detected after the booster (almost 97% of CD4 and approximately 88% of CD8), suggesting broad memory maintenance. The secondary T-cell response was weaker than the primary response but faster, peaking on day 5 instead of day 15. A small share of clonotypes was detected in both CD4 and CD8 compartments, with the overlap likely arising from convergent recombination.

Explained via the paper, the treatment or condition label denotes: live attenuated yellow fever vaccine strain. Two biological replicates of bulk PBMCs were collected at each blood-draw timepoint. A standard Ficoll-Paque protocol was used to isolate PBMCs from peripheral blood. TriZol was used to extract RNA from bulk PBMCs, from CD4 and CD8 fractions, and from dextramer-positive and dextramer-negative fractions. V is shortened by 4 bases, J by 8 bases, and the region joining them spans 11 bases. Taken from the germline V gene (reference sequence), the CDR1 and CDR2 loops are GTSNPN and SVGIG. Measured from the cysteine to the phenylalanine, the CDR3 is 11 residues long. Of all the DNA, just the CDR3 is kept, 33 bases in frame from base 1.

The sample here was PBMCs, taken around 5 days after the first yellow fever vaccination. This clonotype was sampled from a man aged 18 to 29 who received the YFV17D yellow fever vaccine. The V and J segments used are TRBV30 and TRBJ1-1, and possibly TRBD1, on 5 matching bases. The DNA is TGTGCCTGGATCCCACAGGCCGAAGCTTTCTTT. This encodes CAWIPQAEAFF.